Described below is a single T cell receptor (beta chain) sequence and its context. After removal of 2 bases from V and 5 bases from J, the junction contained 14 bases not matched to a gene. CDR1 and CDR2 (germline): SGHDN, FVKESK. The CDR3 is 18 amino acids. Treatment reported: 19 received Ad26.COV2.S at low or high dose, single or two shots; roughly 5 received placebo; per-sample allocation not given. On day 63 after the first injection, vaccine and placebo recipients gave samples. This record belongs to a study of Ad26.COV2.S vaccination and SARS-CoV-2 variants. Only in-frame clones appear in the TCRdb table, and some are missing; sequencing was by immunoSEQ multiplex PCR. The top ten clones hold 2.5% to 3% of a sample with hundreds of thousands of clones, roughly 87% of them seen once.

The specimen comprised peripheral blood, sampled in a trial of Ad26.COV2.S vaccine versus placebo. This chain links TRBV14 with TRBJ2-2; 7 nucleotides align to TRBD1. The receptor was isolated from a person aged 18 to 65 who received the Ad26.COV2.S COVID-19 vaccine or a placebo. The CDR3: CASSQIPDRAPWTGELFF. As DNA, the CDR3 is TGTGCCAGCAGCCAAATCCCCGACAGGGCCCCATGGACCGGGGAGCTGTTTTTT. The variable domain in full, with the rest retrieved from reference TRBV14 and TRBJ2-2, is EAGVTQFPSHSVIEKGQTVTLRCDPISGHDNLYWYRRVMGKEIKFLLHFVKESKQDESGMPNNRFLAERTGGTYSTLKVQPAELEDSGVYFCASSQIPDRAPWTGELFFGEGSRLTVL.